Presented here are 7 T cell receptor beta chains from one specimen sequenced in a study of T cell responses to AZD1222 COVID-19 vaccine. TCRdb's copy holds only in-frame clones and misses some; the assay was immunoSEQ multiplex PCR. The table records under 130,000 clones, 89% of them present only once. This specimen consisted of peripheral blood, obtained 28 days after the second AZD1222 dose. These receptors all come from an adult who received the AZD1222 COVID-19 vaccine.

The rearrangement links TRBV6-5 to TRBJ2-1; D not resolved. V was clipped by 1 base and J by 7 bases, with 11 bases between them. The germline gives CDR1 MNHEY, CDR2 SVGAGI. The CDR3 covers 14 residues. The CDR3 nucleotides read TGTGCCAGCAGTTACTTGGGTGCCTGGAATGAGCAGTTCTTC. Encoded protein: CASSYLGAWNEQFF.

Turning to this clone: A much bigger clone sits one base away, suggesting this may be a read error. This sample also contains other DNA sequences that code for the same CDR3. The chain recombines TRBV28 with TRBJ2-2, with 7 bases matching TRBD1. Trimming cost V 3 bases and J 2 bases; bases outside gene matches: 3. The CDR3 is 15 amino acids. Germline CDR1 reads MDHEN; CDR2 reads SYDVKM. CDR3: CASSLGTANTGELFF. The CDR3, as DNA: TGTGCCAGCAGTTTGGGGACAGCAAACACCGGGGAGCTGTTTTTT.

The rearrangement links TRBV19 to TRBJ2-3; TRBD2 aligns across 8 bases. With V trimmed by 9 bases and J by 2 bases, 13 bases remained unmatched. Germline CDR1 reads LNHDA; CDR2 reads SQIVND (reference sequence). The CDR3 is made up of 16 amino acids. CDR3: CASSRALADITDTQYF. In DNA form, the CDR3 reads TGTGCCAGCTCGAGGGCACTAGCGGATATCACAGATACGCAGTATTTT.

This clone was seen a single time. The chain joins TRBV7-2 to TRBJ1-6; the match to TRBD1 covers 7 bases. Germline CDR1 SGHTA, CDR2 FQGNSA. This CDR3 has 16 amino acids. V shed 2 bases and J 5 bases; nucleotides not matched to a gene: 6. In nucleotides, the CDR3 is TGTGCCAGCAGCTTAACAGGGGACCCCAATAATTCACCCCTCCACTTT. Translated, it gives CASSLTGDPNNSPLHF.

This clone was recorded a few times. V and J are TRBV9 and TRBJ2-3; no reliable D call. Germline CDR1 and CDR2: SGDLS and YYNGEE. V was cut by 0 bases and J by 5 bases, with 7 bases left in between. This CDR3 is built from 13 residues. CDR3 residues: CASSVDHLDTQYF. CDR3 sequence (DNA): TGTGCCAGCAGCGTAGATCACTTAGATACGCAGTATTTT. Based on the CDR3 plus reference TRBV9 and TRBJ2-3, the full variable domain is DSGVTQTPKHLITATGQRVTLRCSPRSGDLSVYWYQQSLDQGLQFLIQYYNGEERAKGNILERFSAQQFPDLHSELNLSSLELGDSALYFCASSVDHLDTQYFGPGTRLTVL.

The chain employs TRBV28 and TRBJ2-3; tentatively, D is TRBD1 (5 bases). Germline loops: CDR1 MDHEN, CDR2 SYDVKM. Trimming stripped 5 bases from V and 6 bases from J, with 21 bases between. This CDR3 has 16 amino acids. The DNA of the CDR3 is TGTGCCAGCAGTCCAGATCAAGGGGCGGTAATCGATACGCAGTATTTT. Its protein product is CASSPDQGAVIDTQYF.

This clone is labeled medium-sized (0.01 to 0.1%). J is TRBJ1-1 and V is TRBV7-9; perhaps TRBD1 as D (5 bases). Trimming removed 5 bases from V and 7 bases from J, with 11 bases in between. The CDR3 runs 12 residues. Germline CDR1 SEHNR, CDR2 FQNEAQ (reference sequence). DNA for the CDR3: TGTGCCAGCAGCGGGGGTTTCGTTGAAGCTTTCTTT. Its translation: CASSGGFVEAFF.